This TCR beta chain was profiled in a study of cytomegalovirus exposure and HLA in healthy donors. Looking at the study overall: The 120 validation repertoires used the same platform as the 600 to 750 first-cohort repertoires (as reported by a later analysis). Findings and caveats of the study: The tendency of first-cohort TCR clusters to co-occur in the 110 or so validation repertoires emerged from a later analysis. Overall, around 160 TCR beta chains were annotated as cytomegalovirus-associated.

As to this clone: Antigen: not known.

It was the approximately 130-subject validation cohort, separate from the approximately 680-subject first cohort, to which the donors belonged. J was trimmed by 9 bases and V by 5 bases; bases with no gene match: 7. CDR1 MNHEY and CDR2 SMNVEV come from the germline V gene (reference sequence). CDR3 length: 14 residues. Generated by immunoSEQ multiplex PCR, the TCRdb table keeps only in-frame clones and is missing some. In the table there are approximately 100,000 clones, 90% to 95% of which are singletons. The chain joins TRBV27 to TRBJ2-1; 10 bases are shared with TRBD1. Sequenced sample: PBMCs. The sequence was collected from a woman aged 25 to 39 in good health and CMV-seropositive. The DNA for the CDR3 is TGTGCCAGCAGTCTAAGGACAGGGGGTAGTGAGCAGTTCTTC. Translated: CASSLRTGGSEQFF.